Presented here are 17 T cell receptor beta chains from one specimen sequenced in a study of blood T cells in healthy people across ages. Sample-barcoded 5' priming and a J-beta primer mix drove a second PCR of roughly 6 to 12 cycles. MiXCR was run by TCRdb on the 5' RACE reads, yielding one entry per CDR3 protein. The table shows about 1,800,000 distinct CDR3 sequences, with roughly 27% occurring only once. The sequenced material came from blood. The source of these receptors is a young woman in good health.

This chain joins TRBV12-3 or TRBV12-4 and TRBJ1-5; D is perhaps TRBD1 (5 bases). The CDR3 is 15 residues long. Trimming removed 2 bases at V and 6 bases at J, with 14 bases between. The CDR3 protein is CASSLMWQGGQPQHF. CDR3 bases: TGTGCCAGCAGTTTAATGTGGCAGGGTGGTCAGCCCCAGCATTTT.

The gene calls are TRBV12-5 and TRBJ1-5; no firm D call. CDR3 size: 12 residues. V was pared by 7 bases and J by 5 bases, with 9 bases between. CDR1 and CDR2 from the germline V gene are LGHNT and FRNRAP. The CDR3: CASAPKDQPQHF. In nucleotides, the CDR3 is TGTGCTAGTGCCCCCAAAGATCAGCCCCAGCATTTT.

The CDR3 DNA is TGTGCCAGCAGCAGGGAAGACAGAGAGGTTTACAATGAGCAGTTCTTC. Translation: CASSREDREVYNEQFF. V is TRBV21-1 and J is TRBJ2-1; the table's D call TRBD1 went unverified against the DNA. TRBV21-1 is recorded as a pseudogene. This CDR3 contains 16 residues.

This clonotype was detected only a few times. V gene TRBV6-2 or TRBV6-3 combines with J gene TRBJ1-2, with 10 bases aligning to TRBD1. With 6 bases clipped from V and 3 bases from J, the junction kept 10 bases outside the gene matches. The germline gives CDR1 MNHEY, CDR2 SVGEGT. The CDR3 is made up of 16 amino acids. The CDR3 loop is CASRPGTGVPDYGYTF. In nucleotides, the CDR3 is TGTGCCAGCAGACCCGGGACAGGGGTACCCGACTATGGCTACACCTTC.

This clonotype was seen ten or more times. CDR3 bases: TGTGCCAGCAGCTTAGCCTTGGACAGCAATCAGCCCCAGCATTTT. Translating gives CASSLALDSNQPQHF. The chain is built from TRBV7-2 and TRBJ1-5, with D unclear. CDR1 and CDR2 from the germline V gene are SGHTA and FQGNSA. This CDR3 is built from 15 residues. Between the trimmed V and J ends, which lost 0 bases and 1 base, there was a span of 7 bases. Based on the CDR3 plus reference TRBV7-2 and TRBJ1-5, the full variable domain is GAGVSQSPSNKVTEKGKDVELRCDPISGHTALYWYRQSLGQGLEFLIYFQGNSAPDKSGLPSDRFSAERTGGSVSTLTIQRTQQEDSAVYLCASSLALDSNQPQHFGDGTRLSIL.

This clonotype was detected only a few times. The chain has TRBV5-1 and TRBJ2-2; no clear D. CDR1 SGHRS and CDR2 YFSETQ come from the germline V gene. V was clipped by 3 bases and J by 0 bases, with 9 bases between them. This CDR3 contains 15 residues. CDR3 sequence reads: CASSSSATNTGELFF. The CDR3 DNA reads TGCGCCAGCAGCTCGTCAGCGACGAACACCGGGGAGCTGTTTTTT.

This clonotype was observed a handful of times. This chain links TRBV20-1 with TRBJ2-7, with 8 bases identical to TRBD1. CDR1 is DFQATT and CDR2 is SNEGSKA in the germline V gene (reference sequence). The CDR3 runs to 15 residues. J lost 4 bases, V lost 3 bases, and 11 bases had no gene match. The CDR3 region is CSARTDRVLGYEQYF. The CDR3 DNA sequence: TGCAGTGCTAGGACGGACAGGGTGCTTGGGTACGAGCAGTACTTC.

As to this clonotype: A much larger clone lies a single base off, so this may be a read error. CDR3 coding DNA: TGTGCCAGCAGTCTAACCCTAGCTTACAATGAGCAGTCCTTC. Amino acid sequence: CASSLTLAYNEQSF. The V and J genes are TRBV12-3 or TRBV12-4 and TRBJ2-1, with D possibly TRBD2 on 5 matching bases. This CDR3 is 14 amino acids long.

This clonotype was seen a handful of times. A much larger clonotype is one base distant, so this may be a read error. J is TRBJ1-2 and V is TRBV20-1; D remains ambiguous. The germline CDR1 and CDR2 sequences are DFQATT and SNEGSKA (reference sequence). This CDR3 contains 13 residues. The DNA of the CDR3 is TGCAGTGCTAGAGAGGCGGTGGACTATGGCCACACCTTC. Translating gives CSAREAVDYGHTF.

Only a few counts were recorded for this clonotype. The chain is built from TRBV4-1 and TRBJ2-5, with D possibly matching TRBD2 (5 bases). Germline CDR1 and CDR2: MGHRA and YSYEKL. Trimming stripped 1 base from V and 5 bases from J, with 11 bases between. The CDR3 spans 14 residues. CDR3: CASSQVRTPETQYF. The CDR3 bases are TGCGCCAGCAGCCAAGTAAGGACTCCGGAGACCCAGTACTTC.

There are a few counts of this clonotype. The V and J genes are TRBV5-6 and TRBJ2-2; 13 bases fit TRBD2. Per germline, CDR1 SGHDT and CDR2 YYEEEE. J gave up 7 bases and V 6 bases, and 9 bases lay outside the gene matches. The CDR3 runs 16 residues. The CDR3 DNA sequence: TGTGCCAGCACCGACGGACTAGCGGGAGAGGTCGGGGAGCTGTTTTTT. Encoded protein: CASTDGLAGEVGELFF.

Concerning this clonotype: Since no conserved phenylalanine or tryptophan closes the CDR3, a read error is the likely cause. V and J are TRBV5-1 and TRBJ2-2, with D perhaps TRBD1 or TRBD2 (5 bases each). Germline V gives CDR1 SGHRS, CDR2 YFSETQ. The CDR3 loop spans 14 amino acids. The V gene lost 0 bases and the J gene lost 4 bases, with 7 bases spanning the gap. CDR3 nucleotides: TGCGCCAGCAGCTTGGGGGACCCCACCGGGGAGCTGTTTGTT. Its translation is CASSLGDPTGELFV.

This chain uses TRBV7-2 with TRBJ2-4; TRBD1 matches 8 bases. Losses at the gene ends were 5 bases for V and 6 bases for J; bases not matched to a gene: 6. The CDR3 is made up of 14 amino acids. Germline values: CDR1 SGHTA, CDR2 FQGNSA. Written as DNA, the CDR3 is TGTGCCAGCAGCCCCTCCACAGGGGGAAACATTCAGTACTTC. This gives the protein CASSPSTGGNIQYF.

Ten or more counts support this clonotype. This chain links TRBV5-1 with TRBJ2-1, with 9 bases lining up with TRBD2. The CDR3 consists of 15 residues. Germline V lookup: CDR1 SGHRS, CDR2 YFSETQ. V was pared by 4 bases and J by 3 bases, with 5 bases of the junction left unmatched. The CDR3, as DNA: TGCGCCAGCAGCCTGGCGACTAGCGGCTACAATGAGCAGTTCTTC. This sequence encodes CASSLATSGYNEQFF.

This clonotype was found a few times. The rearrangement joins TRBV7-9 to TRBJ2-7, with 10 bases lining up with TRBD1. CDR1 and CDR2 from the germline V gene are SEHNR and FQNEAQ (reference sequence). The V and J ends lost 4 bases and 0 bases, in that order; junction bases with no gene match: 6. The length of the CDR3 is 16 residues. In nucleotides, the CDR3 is TGTGCCAGCAGCTCCCCTTGGACAGGGGGCTCCTACGAGCAGTACTTC. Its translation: CASSSPWTGGSYEQYF.

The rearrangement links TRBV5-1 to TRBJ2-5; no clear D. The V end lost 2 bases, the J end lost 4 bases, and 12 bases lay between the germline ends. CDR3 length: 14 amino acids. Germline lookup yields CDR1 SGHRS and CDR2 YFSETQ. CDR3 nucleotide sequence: TGCGCCAGCAGCTTCACAGCGAACCGAGAGACCCAGTACTTC. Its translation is CASSFTANRETQYF.

The CDR3: CASSVGTTRTEAFF. CDR3 nucleotides: TGTGCCAGCAGCGTAGGGACCACGCGGACTGAAGCTTTCTTT. This chain uses TRBV9 with TRBJ1-1; D unresolved. Germline V gene sequence: CDR1 SGDLS, CDR2 YYNGEE. The V end lost 0 bases, the J end lost 5 bases, and 11 bases lay between the germline ends. The CDR3 covers 14 residues. Supplemented by reference TRBV9 and TRBJ1-1, the full variable domain reads DSGVTQTPKHLITATGQRVTLRCSPRSGDLSVYWYQQSLDQGLQFLIQYYNGEERAKGNILERFSAQQFPDLHSELNLSSLELGDSALYFCASSVGTTRTEAFFGQGTRLTVV.